This T cell receptor (beta chain) originates from a study of blood T cells in healthy people across ages. The table lists this clonotype with a few counts. The antigen is not known. The CDR3 runs 15 residues. Germline CDR1 is LGHDT and CDR2 is YNNKEL (reference sequence). With 0 bases removed from V and 6 bases from J, the gap between germline ends came to 15 bases. Study observations and caveats: In the absence of known donor CMV status, changes in expanded clonotypes were possibly confounded.

Alongside a J-beta primer mix, a sample-barcoded 5' primer served in a second PCR lasting roughly 7 to 12 cycles. MiXCR, run by TCRdb on the 5' RACE reads, gives a single entry per CDR3 protein. Of about 1,500,000 distinct CDR3 sequences in the sample, approximately 28% were seen once. The people who gave samples were healthy Caucasians from Russia, aged roughly 6 to 100. Isolation per sample recovered at least 6 million PBMCs. The genes are TRBV3-1 and TRBJ2-7; D possibly corresponds to TRBD2 (5 bases). The sequenced material came from blood. The receptor was isolated from a woman aged 30 to 39 in good health. The DNA for the CDR3 is TGTGCCAGCAGCCAAGAACTAGTAACTGCTACCGAGCAGTACTTC. Residues: CASSQELVTATEQYF.